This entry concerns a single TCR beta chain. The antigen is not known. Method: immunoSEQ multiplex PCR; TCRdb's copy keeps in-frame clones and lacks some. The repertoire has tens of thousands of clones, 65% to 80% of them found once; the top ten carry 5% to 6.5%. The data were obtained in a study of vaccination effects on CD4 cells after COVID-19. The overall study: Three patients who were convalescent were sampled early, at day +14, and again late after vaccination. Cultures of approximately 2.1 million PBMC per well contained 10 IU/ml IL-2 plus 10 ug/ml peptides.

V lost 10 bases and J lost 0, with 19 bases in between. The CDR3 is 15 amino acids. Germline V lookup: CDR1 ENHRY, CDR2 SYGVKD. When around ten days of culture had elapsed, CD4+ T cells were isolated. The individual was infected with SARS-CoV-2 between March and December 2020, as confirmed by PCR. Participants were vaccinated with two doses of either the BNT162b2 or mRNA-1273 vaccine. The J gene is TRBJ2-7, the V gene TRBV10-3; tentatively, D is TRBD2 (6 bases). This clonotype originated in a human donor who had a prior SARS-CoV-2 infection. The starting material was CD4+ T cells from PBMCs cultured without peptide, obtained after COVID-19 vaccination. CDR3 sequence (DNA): TGTGCCACCGCCCCAGTAGCGGTGGTCTCCTACGAGCAGTACTTC. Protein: CATAPVAVVSYEQYF.